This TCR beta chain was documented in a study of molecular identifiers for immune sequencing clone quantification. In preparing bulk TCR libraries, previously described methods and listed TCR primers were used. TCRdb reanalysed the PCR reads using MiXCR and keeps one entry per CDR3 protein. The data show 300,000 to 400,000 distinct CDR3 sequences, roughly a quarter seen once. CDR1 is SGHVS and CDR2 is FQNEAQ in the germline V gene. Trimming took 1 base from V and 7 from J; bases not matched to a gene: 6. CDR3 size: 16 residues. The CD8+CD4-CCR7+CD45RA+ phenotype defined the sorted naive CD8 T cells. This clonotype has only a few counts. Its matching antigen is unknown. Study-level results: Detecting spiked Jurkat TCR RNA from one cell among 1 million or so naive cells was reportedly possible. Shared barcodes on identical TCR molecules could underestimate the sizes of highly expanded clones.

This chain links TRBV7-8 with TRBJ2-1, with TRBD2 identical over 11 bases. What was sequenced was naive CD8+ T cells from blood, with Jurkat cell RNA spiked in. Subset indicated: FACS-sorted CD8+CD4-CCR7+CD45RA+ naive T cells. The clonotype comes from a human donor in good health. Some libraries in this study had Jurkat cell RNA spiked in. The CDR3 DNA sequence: TGTGCCAGCAGCTTAGTGTTACTAGCGGGGGCTAATGAGCAGTTCTTC. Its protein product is CASSLVLLAGANEQFF.